Below are 31 T cell receptor beta chains sequenced from a single sample in a study of Graves' ophthalmopathy and Graves' hyperthyroidism. Beta-chain TCR CDR3 regions were amplified from RNA transcripts. RT-PCR with HTBI primers came first, then second-round multiplex PCR. MiXCR, run by TCRdb on the multiplex PCR reads, gives a single entry per CDR3 protein. The sample holds 650,000 to 900,000 distinct CDR3 sequences, around 40% seen once. The sample consisted of peripheral blood. Receptor source: an adult man with Graves' ophthalmopathy.

This sequence joins TRBV2 and TRBJ2-2; D is undetermined. Germline V gene data show CDR1 as SNHLY and CDR2 as FYNNEI. This CDR3 is 14 amino acids long. V was clipped by 5 bases and J by 3 bases, with 10 bases between them. The CDR3 sequence is CASSIRADTGELFF. CDR3 bases: TGTGCCAGCAGTATTCGGGCCGACACCGGGGAGCTGTTTTTT.

This clonotype was picked up many times. The chain is built from TRBV29-1 and TRBJ1-1, with D hard to call. This CDR3 has 12 residues. Germline loops: CDR1 SQVTM, CDR2 ANQGSEA. Trimming left V 4 bases short and J 0 bases short, with 6 bases between. As DNA, the CDR3 is TGCAGCGTTGGTCACTTGAACACTGAAGCTTTCTTT. Its protein is CSVGHLNTEAFF.

The rearrangement links TRBV29-1 to TRBJ1-2; D is perhaps TRBD1 (6 bases). CDR3 length: 13 amino acids. The germline CDR1 and CDR2 sequences are SQVTM and ANQGSEA. Trimming cost V 8 bases and J 6 bases, with 19 bases left between them. The CDR3 region has the DNA TGCAGCCCGGACAGAGCCCAGAAGGATGGCTACACCTTC. Protein product: CSPDRAQKDGYTF.

This clonotype was counted a few times. V is TRBV9 and J is TRBJ1-1; a weak D match, TRBD1 (5 bases). Germline CDR1 is SGDLS and CDR2 is YYNGEE. This CDR3 is 15 amino acids long. V lost 4 bases to trimming and J lost 0 bases, with 13 bases between them. CDR3 nucleotide sequence: TGTGCCAGCAGCCAATGGGGCATAATGAACACTGAAGCTTTCTTT. It yields the protein CASSQWGIMNTEAFF.

Only a few counts were recorded for this clonotype. The chain links TRBV20-1 to TRBJ2-5, with 7 bases matching TRBD2. Germline V lookup: CDR1 DFQATT, CDR2 SNEGSKA (reference sequence). V shed 0 bases and J 3 bases; nucleotides not matched to a gene: 4. The CDR3 is made up of 14 amino acids. CDR3 in amino acids: CSARELGGEETQYF. The CDR3 DNA is TGCAGTGCTAGAGAATTGGGAGGGGAAGAGACCCAGTACTTC.

Ten or more counts support this clonotype. The rearrangement uses TRBV5-1 and TRBJ1-2, with D possibly matching TRBD1 (6 bases). Germline-derived CDR1 and CDR2 are SGHRS and YFSETQ. This CDR3 has 15 amino acids. Trimming shortened V by 4 bases and J by 4 bases, and 17 bases separated the two germline ends. The CDR3 loop is CASSIGTLGSYGYTF. CDR3 in DNA: TGCGCCAGCAGCATCGGGACATTGGGCTCCTATGGCTACACCTTC.

This clonotype showed up just a few times. The DNA of the CDR3 is TGTGCCAGCAGCCGCCTCGTGGGGGGCGCATCTGAAGCTTTCTTT. Translated, it gives CASSRLVGGASEAFF. V gene TRBV14 combines with J gene TRBJ1-1, with D perhaps TRBD1 (6 bases). V was trimmed by 4 bases and J by 6 bases, leaving 18 bases between them. Germline-derived CDR1 and CDR2 are SGHDN and FVKESK. CDR3 length equals 15 residues. The full variable domain, completed using reference TRBV14 and TRBJ1-1, is EAGVTQFPSHSVIEKGQTVTLRCDPISGHDNLYWYRRVMGKEIKFLLHFVKESKQDESGMPNNRFLAERTGGTYSTLKVQPAELEDSGVYFCASSRLVGGASEAFFGQGTRLTVV.

This chain connects TRBV7-9 to TRBJ1-2; TRBD1 agrees at 8 bases. The CDR3 loop spans 17 amino acids. V was clipped by 2 bases and J by 4 bases; unmatched bases: 12. Germline loops: CDR1 SEHNR, CDR2 FQNEAQ (reference sequence). CDR3 nucleotide sequence: TGTGCCAGCAGCTTAATAGCCGGGACAGGACTTACCTATGGCTACACCTTC. This sequence encodes CASSLIAGTGLTYGYTF.

The genes are TRBV7-8 and TRBJ2-5, with 8 positions matching TRBD1. After removal of 6 bases from V and 4 bases from J, the junction contained 10 bases not matched to a gene. The CDR3 covers 15 residues. Germline V gene lookup returns CDR1 SGHVS and CDR2 FQNEAQ. Here the CDR3 DNA reads TGTGCCAGCAGTCTGGGACAGGTCGGTAGAGAGACCCAGTACTTC. This translates into CASSLGQVGRETQYF.

The chain combines TRBV5-4 with TRBJ2-2, with D unresolved. V was clipped by 0 bases and J by 5 bases, with 8 bases between them. The germline gives CDR1 SGHNT, CDR2 YYREEE (reference sequence). This CDR3 is built from 14 residues. The CDR3 bases are TGTGCCAGCAGCTTGGAAGCCTCGACCGGGGAGCTGTTTTTT. Its translation: CASSLEASTGELFF.

A few counts support this clonotype. This chain joins TRBV6-1 and TRBJ1-5, with D hard to call. The CDR3 covers 13 residues. Germline values: CDR1 MNHNS, CDR2 SASEGT. The V gene lost 4 bases and the J gene lost 1 base, with 5 bases spanning the gap. The CDR3 region has the DNA TGTGCCAGCAGTGCGGTCAGCAATCAGCCCCAGCATTTT. Translated: CASSAVSNQPQHF.

CDR3 DNA: TGTGCCAGTAGAAAGGGGATTAACACTGAAGCTTTCTTT. Residues: CASRKGINTEAFF. The chain recombines TRBV25-1 with TRBJ1-1; possibly TRBD1 for D (5 bases). The CDR3 totals 13 residues. V lost 9 bases to trimming and J lost 2 bases, with 13 bases between them. Germline assignment: CDR1 MGHDK and CDR2 SYGVNS.

The rearrangement uses TRBV11-1 and TRBJ2-2; 8 bases line up with TRBD2. The CDR3 has 16 amino acids. The J segment lost 1 base and the V segment lost 5 bases, leaving 6 bases of the junction unmatched. The V gene's germline CDR1 is SGHAT and CDR2 FQDESV (reference sequence). The CDR3 nucleotides are TGTGCCAGCAGCCTCGCGGGGGGATTGAACACCGGGGAGCTGTTTTTT. It specifies CASSLAGGLNTGELFF.

With respect to this clonotype: One end of the junction is discordant with germline, which a read error may explain. The chain is built from TRBV7-9 and TRBJ2-2; D is uncertain. Germline V gene data show CDR1 as SEHNR and CDR2 as FQNEAQ (reference sequence). The length of the CDR3 is 14 residues. Written as DNA, the CDR3 is TGCGCCAGCAGCCAAGAAGGTAGCACCGGGGAGCTGTTTTTT. This translates into CASSQEGSTGELFF.

This chain joins TRBV6-9 and TRBJ2-3; maybe TRBD2 (5 bases). The germline gives CDR1 MNHGY, CDR2 SVAAGI. The CDR3 length is 14 residues. Trimming stripped 6 bases from V and 4 bases from J, with 14 bases between. CDR3 residues: CASSLAIQADTQYF. CDR3 nucleotides: TGTGCCAGCAGCTTAGCGATCCAAGCAGATACGCAGTATTTT.

The chain employs TRBV10-3 and TRBJ1-2; 8 nucleotides align to TRBD1. There are 14 residues in the CDR3. The V segment lost 11 bases and the J segment 10 bases; nucleotides outside the gene matches: 18. Per germline, CDR1 ENHRY and CDR2 SYGVKD. CDR3 in DNA: TGTGCCTGGAGTGTCGTCGACAGGGGAAGTGACTACACCTTC. Translated: CAWSVVDRGSDYTF.

This clonotype was seen at least ten times. The chain joins TRBV7-2 to TRBJ2-7; 9 bases match TRBD2. J lost 6 bases, V lost 2 bases, and 2 bases had no gene match. Germline values: CDR1 SGHTA, CDR2 FQGNSA. The CDR3 totals 13 residues. The CDR3 bases are TGTGCCAGCAGCTTACGGCGGGAGGGCGAGCAGTACTTC. Translated, it gives CASSLRREGEQYF.

This clonotype was seen only a few times. Relative to the germline gene, one junction end is altered; a read error may explain this. The chain combines TRBV10-3 with TRBJ1-2; no firm D call. CDR1 is ENHRY and CDR2 is SYGVKD in the germline V gene. The length of the CDR3 is 11 residues. CDR3 amino acids: CASSYMGGYTF. In DNA form, the CDR3 reads TGTGCCAGCAGTTACATGGGGGGCTACACCTTC.

This clonotype was seen only once. The V call is TRBV10-3, the J call TRBJ1-1; 7 nucleotides match TRBD1. Germline values: CDR1 ENHRY, CDR2 SYGVKD. The CDR3 is 18 residues long. With V trimmed by 11 bases and J by 1 base, 22 bases remained unmatched. This CDR3 reads CASDRSLHQGDGNTEAFF. In DNA, the CDR3 is TGTGCCTCCGATCGGAGCTTGCACCAGGGGGATGGGAACACTGAAGCTTTCTTT.

The chain is built from TRBV12-3 or TRBV12-4 and TRBJ1-2, with TRBD1 identical over 8 bases. V dropped 1 base and J dropped 4; count of bases not matched to a gene: 8. The CDR3 consists of 16 residues. CDR3 sequence reads: CASSLVAGGGGYGYTF. The CDR3 DNA follows: TGTGCCAGCAGTTTAGTGGCAGGGGGCGGTGGCTATGGCTACACCTTC.

The chain employs TRBV29-1 and TRBJ1-2; D call uncertain. The CDR3 sequence is 11 residues long. The germline CDR1 and CDR2 sequences are SQVTM and ANQGSEA. Trimming left V 4 bases short and J 0 bases short, with 3 bases between. The CDR3 region has the DNA TGCAGCGTTGGACCTAACTATGGCTACACCTTC. Residues: CSVGPNYGYTF.

The V gene is TRBV12-3 or TRBV12-4, the J gene TRBJ2-7, with unresolved D. Trimming took 3 bases from V and 0 from J, leaving 9 bases between them. This CDR3 has 14 residues. Here the CDR3 reads CASSFLSSSYEQYF. DNA of the CDR3: TGTGCCAGCAGTTTCTTATCGAGCTCCTACGAGCAGTACTTC.

This clonotype was observed many times. The rearrangement links TRBV7-2 to TRBJ1-1; 9 nucleotides align to TRBD1. V trimming: 2 bases; J trimming: 7 bases; junction bases outside the gene matches: 11. Germline lookup yields CDR1 SGHTA and CDR2 FQGNSA. The CDR3 covers 16 residues. The CDR3 bases are TGTGCCAGCAGCTTACGGGACAGGGCCCATAGGGATGAAGCTTTCTTT. This encodes CASSLRDRAHRDEAFF. The full variable domain, its missing parts supplied by reference TRBV7-2 and TRBJ1-1, is GAGVSQSPSNKVTEKGKDVELRCDPISGHTALYWYRQSLGQGLEFLIYFQGNSAPDKSGLPSDRFSAERTGGSVSTLTIQRTQQEDSAVYLCASSLRDRAHRDEAFFGQGTRLTVV.

Ten or more counts support this clonotype. The chain is built from TRBV29-1 and TRBJ1-1; 7 bases line up with TRBD1. Germline lookup yields CDR1 SQVTM and CDR2 ANQGSEA. V was clipped by 6 bases and J by 6 bases; unmatched bases: 10. The CDR3 loop spans 13 amino acids. The DNA of the CDR3 is TGCAGCGTGATGGCAGGGGGTTGGGCTGAAGCTTTCTTT. Amino acid sequence: CSVMAGGWAEAFF.

About this clonotype: A much larger clonotype is one base distant, so this may be a read error. A read error is likely, as this CDR3 ends without the conserved phenylalanine or tryptophan. The V gene is TRBV7-4, the J gene TRBJ2-5; 11 bases align to TRBD2. The germline V gene encodes CDR1 SGHVT and CDR2 SQSDAQ. The CDR3 covers 16 residues. Losses at the gene ends were 8 bases for V and 5 bases for J; bases not matched to a gene: 13. Here the CDR3 reads CASQRSLAGGGETQYS. In DNA, the CDR3 is TGTGCCAGCCAAAGAAGCCTAGCGGGAGGCGGGGAGACCCAGTACTCC.

This clonotype has a handful of counts. The V and J genes are TRBV29-1 and TRBJ2-3, with D possibly matching TRBD1 (5 bases). This CDR3 region has 12 residues. Deletions cut 2 bases from V and 10 bases from J, with 13 bases between. The germline gives CDR1 SQVTM, CDR2 ANQGSEA. The CDR3 protein is CSVETGPGAQYF. CDR3 nucleotides: TGCAGCGTTGAAACAGGCCCCGGTGCGCAGTATTTT.

This clonotype was detected a few times. The chain combines TRBV19 with TRBJ1-1, with a possible D match to TRBD1 (5 bases). The CDR3 runs to 13 residues. Germline loops: CDR1 LNHDA, CDR2 SQIVND (reference sequence). The germline V and J ends were trimmed by 4 bases and 5 bases, with 11 bases remaining between them. The CDR3 here is CASSTSGWTEAFF. CDR3 bases: TGTGCCAGTAGTACCTCAGGGTGGACTGAAGCTTTCTTT. Looking up the rest from reference TRBV19 and TRBJ1-1 gives the full variable domain: DGGITQSPKYLFRKEGQNVTLSCEQNLNHDAMYWYRQDPGQGLRLIYYSQIVNDFQKGDIAEGYSVSREKKESFPLTVTSAQKNPTAFYLCASSTSGWTEAFFGQGTRLTVV.

The table lists this clonotype with a count of one. The germline gene is not matched at one end of the junction; a read error may be the cause. The rearrangement links TRBV4-3 to TRBJ2-2, with D perhaps given as TRBD1 or TRBD2 (5 bases each). Germline CDR1 is LGHNA and CDR2 is YSLEER. There are 15 residues in the CDR3. The CDR3 is CASSPLWGNTGEPFF. The CDR3 DNA sequence: TGCGCCAGCAGCCCGTTGTGGGGGAACACCGGGGAGCCGTTTTTT.

The gene calls are TRBV10-2 and TRBJ2-6; tentatively, D is TRBD2 (6 bases). V lost 3 bases and J 9 bases, leaving 9 bases between the germline ends. The CDR3 is 13 amino acids. Per the germline V gene, CDR1 is WSHSY and CDR2 is SAAADI. This CDR3 reads CASSDGGNNVLTF. CDR3 nucleotides: TGCGCCAGCAGTGATGGCGGGAACAACGTCCTGACTTTC.

The chain combines TRBV19 with TRBJ1-2; a possible D gene is TRBD1 (5 bases). V was cut by 11 bases and J by 9 bases, with 16 bases left in between. The CDR3 has 11 amino acids. Per the germline V gene, CDR1 is LNHDA and CDR2 is SQIVND (reference sequence). The CDR3 reads CASGTVLRYTF. The CDR3, as DNA: TGTGCCTCGGGGACCGTCCTCCGCTACACCTTC.

CDR3 sequence: CAWSEVHEQYF. The DNA for the CDR3 is TGTGCCTGGAGTGAGGTGCACGAGCAGTACTTC. The V and J genes are TRBV7-2 and TRBJ2-7; the D is unclear. Germline CDR1 and CDR2: SGHTA and FQGNSA. The CDR3 runs 11 residues. V was clipped by 11 bases and J by 5 bases, with 13 bases between them.